This TCR beta chain was recorded in a study of cytotoxic CD8 clonotypes in ibrutinib-treated CLL. Study background: Responses: roughly 25 partial, 2 complete; after median approximately six years, about 15 stayed remitted, roughly 12 progressed. Whole-study results and caveats: Public clonotypes were rare and shrank or held steady on treatment.

The table came from immunoSEQ multiplex PCR; TCRdb's copy has only in-frame clones and leaves some out. The data contain under 200,000 clones, roughly 80% of them singletons. With respect to this clone: What it binds is not known.

From germline, CDR1 is MDHEN and CDR2 SYDVKM. The CDR3 is 15 residues long. J was trimmed by 5 bases and V by 3 bases; bases with no gene match: 5. Sequenced material: PBMCs, taken after 12 months of ibrutinib treatment. The chain carries TRBV28 and TRBJ2-7, with 12 bases matching TRBD2. The TCR sequence derives from a human donor with chronic lymphocytic leukemia. The CDR3 sequence is CASSLSTSGSNEQYF. Written as DNA, the CDR3 is TGTGCCAGCAGTTTGTCGACTAGCGGGAGCAACGAGCAGTACTTC.